Sequencing of this T cell receptor (beta chain) was carried out in a study of T cell repertoires in cytomegalovirus infection. Study in general: It was recently identified HLA-C-restricted and well-studied HLA-B-restricted CMV epitopes that the study used. The public TCR beta signatures pointed to both CMV infection and matching HLA type.

Overall study results and limits: Based on cumulative public TCR beta family frequency, carriers of CMV plus the relevant HLA were identified. The response measured ex vivo was dominated by TCR beta clonotypes (HLA-C-restricted and CMV-specific).

The table lists this clonotype with a few counts. Antigen: not known. From the reads, TCRdb called clonotypes with MiXCR, one entry per CDR3 protein. The top ten hold roughly 25% of the sample, which has approximately 150,000 distinct CDR3 sequences, roughly 22% seen once. This sample comprised CD8+ T cells from cultured PBMCs, obtained from culture after CMV antigen stimulation. This clonotype was obtained from a human donor in good health (CMV status not recorded). Some clones in this sample may be carry-over from other donors' samples.

CDR3 DNA: TGCAGTGGAACCGGTTCGGTTCGTACAGAGACCCAGTACTTC. It codes for CSGTGSVRTETQYF. V and J are TRBV20-1 and TRBJ2-5; no firm D call. This CDR3 is 14 amino acids long. In germline, CDR1 is DFQATT, CDR2 SNEGSKA (reference sequence). The V end lost 7 bases, the J end lost 4 bases, and 19 bases lay between the germline ends.